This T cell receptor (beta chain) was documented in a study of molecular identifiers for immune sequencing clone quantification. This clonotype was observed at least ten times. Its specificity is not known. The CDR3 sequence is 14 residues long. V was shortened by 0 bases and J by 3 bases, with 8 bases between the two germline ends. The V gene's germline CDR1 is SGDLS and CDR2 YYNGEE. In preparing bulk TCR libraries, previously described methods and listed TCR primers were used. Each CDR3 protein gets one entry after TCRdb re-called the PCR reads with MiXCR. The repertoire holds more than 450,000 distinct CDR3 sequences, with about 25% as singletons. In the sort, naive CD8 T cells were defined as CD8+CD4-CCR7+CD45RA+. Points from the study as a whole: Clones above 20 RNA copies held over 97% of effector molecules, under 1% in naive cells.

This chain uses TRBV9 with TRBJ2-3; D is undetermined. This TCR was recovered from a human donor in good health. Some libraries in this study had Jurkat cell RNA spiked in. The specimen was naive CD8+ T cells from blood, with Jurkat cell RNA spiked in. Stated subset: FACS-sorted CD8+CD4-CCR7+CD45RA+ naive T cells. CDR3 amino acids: CASSVAGQTDTQYF. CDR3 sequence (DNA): TGTGCCAGCAGCGTAGCGGGTCAGACAGATACGCAGTATTTT.